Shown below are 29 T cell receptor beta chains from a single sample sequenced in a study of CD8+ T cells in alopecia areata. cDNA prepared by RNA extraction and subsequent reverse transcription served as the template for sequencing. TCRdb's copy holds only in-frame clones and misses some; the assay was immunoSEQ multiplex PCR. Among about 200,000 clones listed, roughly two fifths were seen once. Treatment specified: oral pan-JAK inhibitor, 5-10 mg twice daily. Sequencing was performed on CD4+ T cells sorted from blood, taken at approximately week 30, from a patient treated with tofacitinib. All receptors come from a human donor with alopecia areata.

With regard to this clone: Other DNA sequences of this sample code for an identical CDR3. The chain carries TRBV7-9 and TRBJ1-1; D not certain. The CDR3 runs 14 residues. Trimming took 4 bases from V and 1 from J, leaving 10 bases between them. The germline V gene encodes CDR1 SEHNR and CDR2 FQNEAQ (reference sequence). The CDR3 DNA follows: TGTGCCAGCAGCTCTTGGACCGGGAACACTGAAGCTTTCTTT. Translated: CASSSWTGNTEAFF.

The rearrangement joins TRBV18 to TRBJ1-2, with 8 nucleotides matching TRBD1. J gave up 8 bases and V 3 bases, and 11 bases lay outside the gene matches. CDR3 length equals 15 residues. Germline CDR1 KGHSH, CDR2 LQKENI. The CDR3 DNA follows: TGTGCCAGCTCACCCCCCTCGACAGGGGACGGCGGCTACACCTTC. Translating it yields CASSPPSTGDGGYTF.

The CDR3 protein is CATSRVGGMGYNEQFF. In DNA form, the CDR3 reads TGTGCCACCAGCAGAGTAGGAGGGATGGGCTACAATGAGCAGTTCTTC. The chain has TRBV15 and TRBJ2-1, with a possible D match to TRBD2 (6 bases). The CDR3 has 16 residues. Germline values: CDR1 LNHNV, CDR2 YYDKDF (reference sequence). Deletions cut 1 base from V and 3 bases from J, with 13 bases between.

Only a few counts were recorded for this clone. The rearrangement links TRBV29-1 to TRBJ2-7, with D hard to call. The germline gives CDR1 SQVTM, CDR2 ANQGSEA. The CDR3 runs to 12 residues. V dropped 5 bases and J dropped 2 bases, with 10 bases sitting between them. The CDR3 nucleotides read TGCAGCGTTCGTCGCGGCCCCTACGAGCAGTACTTC. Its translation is CSVRRGPYEQYF.

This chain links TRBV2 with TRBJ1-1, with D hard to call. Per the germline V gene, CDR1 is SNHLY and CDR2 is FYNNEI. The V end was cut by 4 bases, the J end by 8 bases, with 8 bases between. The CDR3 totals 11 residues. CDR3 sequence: CASSGTVEAFF. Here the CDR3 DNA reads TGTGCCAGCAGTGGGACGGTAGAAGCTTTCTTT.

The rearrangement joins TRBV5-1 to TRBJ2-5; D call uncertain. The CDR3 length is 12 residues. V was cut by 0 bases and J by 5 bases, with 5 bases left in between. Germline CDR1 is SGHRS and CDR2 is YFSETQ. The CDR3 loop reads CASSLDWETQYF. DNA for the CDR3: TGCGCCAGCAGCTTGGATTGGGAGACCCAGTACTTC.

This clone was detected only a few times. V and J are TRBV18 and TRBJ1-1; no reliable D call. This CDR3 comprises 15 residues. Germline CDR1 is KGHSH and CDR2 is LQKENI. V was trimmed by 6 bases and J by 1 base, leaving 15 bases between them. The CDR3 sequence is CASSPSPARNTEAFF. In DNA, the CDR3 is TGTGCCAGCTCGCCATCCCCAGCTCGGAACACTGAAGCTTTCTTT. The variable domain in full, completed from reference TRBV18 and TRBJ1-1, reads NAGVMQNPRHLVRRRGQEARLRCSPMKGHSHVYWYRQLPEEGLKFMVYLQKENIIDESGMPKERFSAEFPKEGPSILRIQQVVRGDSAAYFCASSPSPARNTEAFFGQGTRLTVV.

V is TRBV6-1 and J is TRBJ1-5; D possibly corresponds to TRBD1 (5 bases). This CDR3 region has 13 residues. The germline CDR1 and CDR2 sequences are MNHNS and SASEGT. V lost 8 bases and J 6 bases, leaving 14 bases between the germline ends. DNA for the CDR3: TGTGCCAGCGCGGTACAGGCGTTTCAGCCCCAGCATTTT. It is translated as CASAVQAFQPQHF.

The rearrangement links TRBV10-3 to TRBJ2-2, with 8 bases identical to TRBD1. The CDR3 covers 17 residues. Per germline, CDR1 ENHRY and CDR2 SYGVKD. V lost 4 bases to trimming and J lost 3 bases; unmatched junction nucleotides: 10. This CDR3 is CAISGRQGMGDTGELFF. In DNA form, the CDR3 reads TGTGCCATCAGTGGCCGACAGGGGATGGGAGACACCGGGGAGCTGTTTTTT.

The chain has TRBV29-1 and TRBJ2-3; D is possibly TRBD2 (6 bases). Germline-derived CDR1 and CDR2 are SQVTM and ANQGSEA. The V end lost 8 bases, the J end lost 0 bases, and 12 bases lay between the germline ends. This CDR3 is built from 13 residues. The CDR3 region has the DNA TGCAGCCTCATAGCGGCTAGCACAGATACGCAGTATTTT. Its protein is CSLIAASTDTQYF.

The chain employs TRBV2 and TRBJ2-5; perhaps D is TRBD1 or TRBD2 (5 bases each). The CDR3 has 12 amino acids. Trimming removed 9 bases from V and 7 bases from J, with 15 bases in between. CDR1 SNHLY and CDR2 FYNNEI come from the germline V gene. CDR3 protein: CARADRGPTQYF. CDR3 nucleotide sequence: TGTGCCAGGGCAGACAGAGGGCCGACCCAGTACTTC.

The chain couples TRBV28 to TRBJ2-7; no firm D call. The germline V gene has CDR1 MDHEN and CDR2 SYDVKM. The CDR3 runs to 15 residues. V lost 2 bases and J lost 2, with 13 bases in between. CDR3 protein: CASSLVVTGTYEQYF. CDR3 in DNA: TGTGCCAGCAGTTTAGTGGTGACTGGAACCTACGAGCAGTACTTC.

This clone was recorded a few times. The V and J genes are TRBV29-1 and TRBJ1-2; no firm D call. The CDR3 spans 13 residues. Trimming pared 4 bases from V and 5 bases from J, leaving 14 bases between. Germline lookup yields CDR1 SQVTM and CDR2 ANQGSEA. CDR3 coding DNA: TGCAGCGTTGTCCCGGCGGGAACTTATGGCTACACCTTC. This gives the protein CSVVPAGTYGYTF. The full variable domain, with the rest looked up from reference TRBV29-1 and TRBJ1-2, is SAVISQKPSRDICQRGTSLTIQCQVDSQVTMMFWYRQQPGQSLTLIATANQGSEATYESGFVIDKFPISRPNLTFSTLTVSNMSPEDSSIYLCSVVPAGTYGYTFGSGTRLTVV.

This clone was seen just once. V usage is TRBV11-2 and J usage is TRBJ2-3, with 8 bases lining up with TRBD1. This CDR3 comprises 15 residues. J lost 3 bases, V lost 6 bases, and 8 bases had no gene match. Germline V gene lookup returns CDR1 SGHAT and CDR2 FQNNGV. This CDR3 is CASSSPGGPTDTQYF. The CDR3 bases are TGTGCCAGCAGTTCTCCAGGGGGCCCGACAGATACGCAGTATTTT.

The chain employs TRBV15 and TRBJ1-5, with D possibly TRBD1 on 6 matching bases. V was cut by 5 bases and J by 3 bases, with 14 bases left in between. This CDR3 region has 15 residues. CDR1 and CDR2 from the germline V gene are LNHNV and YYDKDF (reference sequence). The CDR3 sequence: CATSGRDIPNQPQHF. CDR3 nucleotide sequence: TGTGCCACCAGCGGTAGGGACATCCCCAATCAGCCCCAGCATTTT.

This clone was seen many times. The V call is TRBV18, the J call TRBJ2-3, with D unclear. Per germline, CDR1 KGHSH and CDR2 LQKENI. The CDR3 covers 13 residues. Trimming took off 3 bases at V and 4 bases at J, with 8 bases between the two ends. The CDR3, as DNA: TGTGCCAGCTCACCGACGGCGGCAGATACGCAGTATTTT. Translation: CASSPTAADTQYF.

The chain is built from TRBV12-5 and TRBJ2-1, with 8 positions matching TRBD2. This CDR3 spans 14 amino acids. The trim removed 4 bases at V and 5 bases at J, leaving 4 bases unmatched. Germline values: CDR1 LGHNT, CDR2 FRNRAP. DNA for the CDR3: TGTGCTAGTGGTTGGCGGGAGGTCAACAATGAGCAGTTCTTC. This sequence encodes CASGWREVNNEQFF.

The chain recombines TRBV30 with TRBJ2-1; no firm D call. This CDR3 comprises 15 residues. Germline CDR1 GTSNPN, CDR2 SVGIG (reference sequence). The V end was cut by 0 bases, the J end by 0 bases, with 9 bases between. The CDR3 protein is CAWSVPASSYNEQFF. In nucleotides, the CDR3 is TGTGCCTGGAGTGTACCGGCGAGCTCCTACAATGAGCAGTTCTTC. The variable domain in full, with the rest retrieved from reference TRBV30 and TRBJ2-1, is SQTIHQWPATLVQPVGSPLSLECTVEGTSNPNLYWYRQAAGRGLQLLFYSVGIGQISSEVPQNLSASRPQDRQFILSSKKLLLSDSGFYLCAWSVPASSYNEQFFGPGTRLTVL.

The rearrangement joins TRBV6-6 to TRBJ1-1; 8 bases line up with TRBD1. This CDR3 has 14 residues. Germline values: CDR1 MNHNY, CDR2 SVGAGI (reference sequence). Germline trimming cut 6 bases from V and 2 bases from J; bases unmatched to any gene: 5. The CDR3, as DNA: TGTGCCAGCAGGCAGACAGGGGCTAACACTGAAGCTTTCTTT. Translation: CASRQTGANTEAFF.

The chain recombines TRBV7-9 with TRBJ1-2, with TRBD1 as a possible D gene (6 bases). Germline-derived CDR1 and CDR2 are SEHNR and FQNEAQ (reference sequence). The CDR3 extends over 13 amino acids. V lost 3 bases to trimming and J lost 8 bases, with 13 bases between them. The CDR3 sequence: CASSFGPGDGYTF. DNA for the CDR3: TGTGCCAGCAGCTTTGGACCAGGGGACGGCTACACCTTC.

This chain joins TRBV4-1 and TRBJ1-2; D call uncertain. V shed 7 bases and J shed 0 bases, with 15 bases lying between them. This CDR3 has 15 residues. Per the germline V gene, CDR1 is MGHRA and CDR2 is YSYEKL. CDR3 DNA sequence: TGCGCCAGCAAATTAGCCACTCTGACTAACTATGGCTACACCTTC. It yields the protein CASKLATLTNYGYTF.

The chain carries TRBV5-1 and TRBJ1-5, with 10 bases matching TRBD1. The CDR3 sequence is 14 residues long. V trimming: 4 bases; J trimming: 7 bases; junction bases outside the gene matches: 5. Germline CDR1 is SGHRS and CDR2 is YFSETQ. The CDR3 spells CASSPGTGEQPQHF. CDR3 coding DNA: TGCGCCAGCAGCCCCGGGACAGGGGAGCAGCCCCAGCATTTT.

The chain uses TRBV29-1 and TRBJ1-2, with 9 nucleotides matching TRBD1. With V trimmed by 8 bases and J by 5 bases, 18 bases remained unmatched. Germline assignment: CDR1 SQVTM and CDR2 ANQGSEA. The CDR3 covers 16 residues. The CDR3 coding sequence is TGCAGCTACTCGGGCCCCGGACAGGGGAATTTATATGGCTACACCTTC. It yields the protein CSYSGPGQGNLYGYTF.

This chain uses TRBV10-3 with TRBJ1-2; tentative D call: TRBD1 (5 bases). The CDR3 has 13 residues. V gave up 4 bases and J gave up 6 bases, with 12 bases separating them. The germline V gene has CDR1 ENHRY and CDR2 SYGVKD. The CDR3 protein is CAISVNQGDGYTF. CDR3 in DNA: TGTGCCATCAGTGTCAACCAGGGCGATGGCTACACCTTC.

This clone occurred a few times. CDR3 DNA sequence: TGCAGCGTTGAATTTAGGGTGAGGAGCACTGAAGCTTTCTTT. Protein sequence: CSVEFRVRSTEAFF. This rearrangement joins TRBV29-1 to TRBJ1-1; D uncertain. V shed 2 bases and J shed 4 bases, with 14 bases lying between them. The CDR3 length is 14 residues. The germline gives CDR1 SQVTM, CDR2 ANQGSEA.

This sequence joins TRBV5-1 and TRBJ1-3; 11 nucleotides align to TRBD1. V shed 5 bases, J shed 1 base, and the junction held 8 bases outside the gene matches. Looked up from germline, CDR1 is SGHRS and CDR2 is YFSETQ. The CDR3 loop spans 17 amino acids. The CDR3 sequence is CASRLRTGGRSGNTIYF. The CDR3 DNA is TGCGCCAGCAGGCTCCGGACAGGGGGCAGGTCTGGAAACACCATATATTTT.

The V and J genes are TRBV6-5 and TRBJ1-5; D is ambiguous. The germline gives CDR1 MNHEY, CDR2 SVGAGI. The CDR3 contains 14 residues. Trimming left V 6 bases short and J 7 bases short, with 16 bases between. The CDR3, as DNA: TGTGCCAGCAGCACCGGGATCGTAAACCAGCCCCAGCATTTT. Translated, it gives CASSTGIVNQPQHF.

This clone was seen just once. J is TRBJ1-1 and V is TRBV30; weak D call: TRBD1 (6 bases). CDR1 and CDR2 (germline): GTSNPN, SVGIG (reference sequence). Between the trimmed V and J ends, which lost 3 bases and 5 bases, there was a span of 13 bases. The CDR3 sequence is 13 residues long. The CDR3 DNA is TGTGCCTGGAGAGGACCAGGGGTTACTGAAGCTTTCTTT. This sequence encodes CAWRGPGVTEAFF.

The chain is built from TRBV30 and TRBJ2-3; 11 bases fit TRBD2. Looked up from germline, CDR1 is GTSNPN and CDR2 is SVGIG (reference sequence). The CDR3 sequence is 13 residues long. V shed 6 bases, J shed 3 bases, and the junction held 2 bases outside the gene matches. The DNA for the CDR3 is TGTGCCTGCGGGACTAGCGGAACAGATACGCAGTATTTT. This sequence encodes CACGTSGTDTQYF.